A single sample gave rise to the 4 T cell receptor beta chains below, sequenced in a study of post-analysis software for immune sequencing data. Study-level findings and limits: Patients carried roughly 5 TRBV segments more frequently than controls did, and TRBV5-6, TRBV5-1 and TRBV20-1 were among them.

Antigens for these TCRs are unknown. Sequencing libraries made from TCR beta cDNA carried unique molecular identifiers. TCRdb re-analysed the PCR reads in MiXCR, keeping a single row per CDR3 protein. This sample has about 430,000 distinct CDR3 sequences, with 39% found just once. The sample taken for sequencing was blood. These receptors all come from a girl aged 2 to 9 with multiple sclerosis.

This clonotype turned up a few times. The rearrangement uses TRBV9 and TRBJ2-7; TRBD2 matches at 7 bases. V lost 2 bases and J lost 3; bases outside the gene matches: 11. This CDR3 is built from 16 residues. Per the germline V gene, CDR1 is SGDLS and CDR2 is YYNGEE. CDR3 coding DNA: TGTGCCAGCAGCGTTAGTCTCGGGGGAGGGCTCTACGAGCAGTACTTC. The encoded protein is CASSVSLGGGLYEQYF.

This sequence joins TRBV28 and TRBJ2-7; either TRBD1 or TRBD2 may fit D (6 bases each). Per the germline V gene, CDR1 is MDHEN and CDR2 is SYDVKM. The CDR3 spans 18 residues. Between the trimmed V and J ends, which lost 5 bases and 0 bases, there was a span of 23 bases. The CDR3: CASSPALIQGGTSYEQYF. DNA of the CDR3: TGTGCCAGCAGTCCCGCCCTAATACAGGGCGGGACCTCCTACGAGCAGTACTTC.

The CDR3 sequence: CSVEDDRVQETQYF. CDR3 nucleotides: TGCAGCGTTGAAGACGACAGAGTCCAAGAGACCCAGTACTTC. The rearrangement links TRBV29-1 to TRBJ2-5; tentative D call: TRBD1 (5 bases). Trimming left V 0 bases short and J 1 base short, with 9 bases between. CDR3 length equals 14 residues. Germline assignment: CDR1 SQVTM and CDR2 ANQGSEA.

This chain uses TRBV18 with TRBJ2-1; D is perhaps TRBD2 (6 bases). Looked up from germline, CDR1 is KGHSH and CDR2 is LQKENI. The CDR3 has 17 amino acids. The V end was cut by 0 bases, the J end by 7 bases, with 19 bases between. CDR3 in amino acids: CASSPPVSASENNEQFF. The CDR3 bases are TGTGCCAGCTCACCACCGGTCTCGGCTAGCGAAAATAATGAGCAGTTCTTC.